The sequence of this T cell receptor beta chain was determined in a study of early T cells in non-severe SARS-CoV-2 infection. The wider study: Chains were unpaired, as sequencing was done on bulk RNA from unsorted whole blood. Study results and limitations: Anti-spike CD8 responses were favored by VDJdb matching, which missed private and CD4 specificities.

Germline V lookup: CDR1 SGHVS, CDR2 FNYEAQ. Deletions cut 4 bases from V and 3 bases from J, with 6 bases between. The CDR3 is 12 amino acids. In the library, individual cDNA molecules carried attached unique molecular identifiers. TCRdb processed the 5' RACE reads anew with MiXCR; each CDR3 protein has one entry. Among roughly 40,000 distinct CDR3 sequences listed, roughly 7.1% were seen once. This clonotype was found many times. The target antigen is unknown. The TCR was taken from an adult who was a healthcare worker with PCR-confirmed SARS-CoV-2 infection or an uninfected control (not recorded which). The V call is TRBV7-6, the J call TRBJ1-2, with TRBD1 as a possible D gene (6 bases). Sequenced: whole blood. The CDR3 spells CASSSGDYGYTF. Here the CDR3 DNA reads TGTGCCAGCAGCTCAGGGGACTATGGCTACACCTTC.